The clone carrying this T cell receptor (beta chain) has only one observation. The data were produced by immunoSEQ multiplex PCR, yet TCRdb's version contains in-frame clones alone and is incomplete. The data hold about 150,000 clones, with around nine tenths observed a single time. The record originates from a study of T cell responses to AZD1222 COVID-19 vaccine. J was trimmed by 2 bases and V by 4 bases; bases with no gene match: 5. The length of the CDR3 is 16 residues. Germline lookup yields CDR1 MNHNY and CDR2 SVGAGI (reference sequence). The V gene is TRBV6-6, the J gene TRBJ2-3, with TRBD2 matching over 11 bases. Material: peripheral blood, obtained on day 0 of MenACWY control vaccination. This clonotype was sampled from an adult in good health. In DNA form, the CDR3 reads TGTGCCAGCAGTTTAACTAGCGGGGGTGTCACAGATACGCAGTATTTT. It is translated as CASSLTSGGVTDTQYF.